The next 18 T cell receptor beta chains were all read from a single sample in a study of shared T cell receptors in the human thymus. Repertoires were generated with immunoSEQ multiplex PCR, while TCRdb's copy carries only in-frame clones and drops some. The data hold 500,000 to 750,000 clones, with around 87% observed a single time. The sample was also linked to a second study, of human thymus T cells.

Sequencing used thymocytes. The receptor source for this set is a boy less than two years old with a congenital heart defect.

The chain combines TRBV5-4 with TRBJ2-1, with D perhaps matching TRBD2 (6 bases). The length of the CDR3 is 17 residues. CDR1 and CDR2 (germline): SGHNT, YYREEE (reference sequence). The ends were cut back, 4 bases at V and 2 bases at J, with 19 bases in the middle. CDR3 sequence (DNA): TGTGCCAGCAGCAAGTTAGTGGTCGGGAGTCCCTACAATGAGCAGTTCTTC. Its protein product is CASSKLVVGSPYNEQFF.

This chain connects TRBV6-6 to TRBJ1-1, with D possibly being TRBD1 (5 bases). The germline CDR1 and CDR2 sequences are MNHNY and SVGAGI (reference sequence). Trimming pared 6 bases from V and 2 bases from J, leaving 13 bases between. This CDR3 is built from 14 residues. This CDR3 reads CASRQTARNTEAFF. The CDR3 region has the DNA TGTGCCAGCAGGCAGACAGCCCGCAACACTGAAGCTTTCTTT.

This clone has just one count. The chain joins TRBV6-5 to TRBJ2-7; 9 bases align to TRBD1. V shed 5 bases and J 5 bases; nucleotides not matched to a gene: 4. This CDR3 has 13 residues. Germline loops: CDR1 MNHEY, CDR2 SVGAGI. The chain's CDR3 is CASSQGQGHEQYF. In nucleotides, the CDR3 is TGTGCCAGCAGTCAGGGACAGGGCCACGAGCAGTACTTC.

This chain links TRBV13 with TRBJ2-4; 16 nucleotides align to TRBD2. The J segment lost 1 base and the V segment lost 3 bases, leaving 3 bases of the junction unmatched. The length of the CDR3 is 18 residues. Looked up from germline, CDR1 is PRHDT and CDR2 is FYEKMQ (reference sequence). CDR3 sequence: CASSFGTSGGEAKNIQYF. The CDR3 DNA follows: TGTGCCAGCAGCTTCGGGACTAGCGGGGGGGAGGCCAAAAACATTCAGTACTTC.

The chain uses TRBV13 and TRBJ2-7; D is perhaps TRBD2 (5 bases). The V gene lost 5 bases and the J gene lost 1 base, with 9 bases spanning the gap. This CDR3 spans 13 amino acids. Germline V gene data show CDR1 as PRHDT and CDR2 as FYEKMQ (reference sequence). The CDR3 DNA reads as TGTGCCAGCAGCAGGAGGTTTTCCTACGAGCAGTACTTC. This sequence encodes CASSRRFSYEQYF.

The chain recombines TRBV9 with TRBJ1-1, with 7 bases that match TRBD1. Germline V gene sequence: CDR1 SGDLS, CDR2 YYNGEE. The CDR3 consists of 15 residues. V lost 4 bases to trimming and J lost 3 bases; unmatched junction nucleotides: 9. Here the CDR3 reads CASSSHRGSYTEAFF. CDR3 in DNA: TGTGCCAGCAGCTCGCACAGGGGTTCGTACACTGAAGCTTTCTTT.

The chain combines TRBV5-4 with TRBJ2-1; 8 positions agree with TRBD2. The CDR3 is made up of 17 amino acids. Germline V CDR1 and CDR2: SGHNT, YYREEE (reference sequence). Trimming cost V 4 bases and J 6 bases; bases outside gene matches: 15. CDR3 coding DNA: TGTGCCAGCAGCAAAGAGCGGGAGCGAATGGAAAGCAATGAGCAGTTCTTC. Amino acids: CASSKERERMESNEQFF.

The chain is built from TRBV30 and TRBJ2-1; possible D gene TRBD1, 6 bases. Germline V gene data show CDR1 as GTSNPN and CDR2 as SVGIG (reference sequence). This CDR3 region has 12 residues. V was pared by 3 bases and J by 12 bases, with 15 bases between. Here the CDR3 DNA reads TGTGCCTGGAGGACCGACAAAGGGGGGCAGTTCTTC. It encodes CAWRTDKGGQFF.

This clone was seen a handful of times. The V gene is TRBV27, the J gene TRBJ2-7; 11 nucleotides align to TRBD2. The CDR3 has 15 amino acids. V lost 5 bases, J lost 3 bases, and 6 bases stayed unmatched. In germline, CDR1 is MNHEY, CDR2 SMNVEV (reference sequence). CDR3 protein: CASSPLAGEIYEQYF. The CDR3, as DNA: TGTGCCAGCAGTCCACTAGCGGGAGAAATCTACGAGCAGTACTTC.

The chain employs TRBV20-1 and TRBJ1-4; tentative D call: TRBD1 (5 bases). This CDR3 contains 11 residues. V was shortened by 0 bases and J by 10 bases, with 6 bases between the two germline ends. The germline CDR1 and CDR2 sequences are DFQATT and SNEGSKA (reference sequence). The DNA for the CDR3 is TGCAGTGCTAGAGATAGGGGAAAACTGTTTTTT. Its translation is CSARDRGKLFF.

The V and J genes are TRBV5-1 and TRBJ2-5, with D maybe TRBD1 (5 bases). The J call may be in error: the DNA end matches TRBJ2-7 better. This CDR3 has 14 amino acids. The germline V gene encodes CDR1 SGHRS and CDR2 YFSETQ. The CDR3 protein is CASSYWVGAYEQYF. In DNA form, the CDR3 reads TGCGCCAGCAGCTACTGGGTAGGGGCCTACGAGCAGTACTTC.

Remarks on this clone: This sample also contains other DNA sequences that code for the same CDR3. V and J are TRBV7-2 and TRBJ2-3, with D possibly TRBD2 on 6 matching bases. The CDR3 runs to 14 residues. Germline-derived CDR1 and CDR2 are SGHTA and FQGNSA. The germline V and J ends were trimmed by 4 bases and 1 base, with 9 bases remaining between them. The CDR3 here is CASSSGGGTDTQYF. For the CDR3, the DNA is TGTGCCAGCAGCTCCGGAGGGGGCACAGATACGCAGTATTTT. The full variable domain, in which reference TRBV7-2 and TRBJ2-3 provide the parts outside the CDR3, is GAGVSQSPSNKVTEKGKDVELRCDPISGHTALYWYRQSLGQGLEFLIYFQGNSAPDKSGLPSDRFSAERTGGSVSTLTIQRTQQEDSAVYLCASSSGGGTDTQYFGPGTRLTVL.

This sequence joins TRBV7-8 and TRBJ2-7, with 11 positions matching TRBD2. Looked up from germline, CDR1 is SGHVS and CDR2 is FQNEAQ. The CDR3 extends over 16 amino acids. After removal of 4 bases from V and 2 bases from J, the junction contained 7 bases not matched to a gene. The CDR3 DNA follows: TGTGCCAGCAGCTCCTGGACTAGCGGGCAACCCTACGAGCAGTACTTC. The encoded protein is CASSSWTSGQPYEQYF.

The V call is TRBV14, the J call TRBJ1-1; D may be TRBD1 (5 bases). The CDR3 spans 14 residues. Trimming shortened V by 0 bases and J by 6 bases, and 11 bases separated the two germline ends. Germline CDR1 is SGHDN and CDR2 is FVKESK. This CDR3 reads CASSQDPCRAEAFF. CDR3 coding DNA: TGTGCCAGCAGCCAAGATCCGTGCAGGGCTGAAGCTTTCTTT.

This clone was seen a few times. The V gene is TRBV7-8, the J gene TRBJ2-7, with 10 nucleotides matching TRBD2. With V trimmed by 5 bases and J by 2 bases, 9 bases remained unmatched. The CDR3 totals 16 residues. Looked up from germline, CDR1 is SGHVS and CDR2 is FQNEAQ. CDR3 sequence: CASSPGLAVIPYEQYF. CDR3 sequence (DNA): TGTGCCAGCAGCCCTGGACTAGCGGTCATACCCTACGAGCAGTACTTC.

The CDR3 region is CASSPYRDYNEQFF. CDR3 DNA sequence: TGTGCCAGCAGCCCCTACCGGGACTACAATGAGCAGTTCTTC. The chain uses TRBV7-3 and TRBJ2-1; a weak D match, TRBD2 (5 bases). CDR3 length equals 14 residues. Germline V lookup: CDR1 SGHTA, CDR2 FQGTGA. The ends were cut back, 5 bases at V and 3 bases at J, with 11 bases in the middle.

The chain employs TRBV27 and TRBJ2-7; 8 bases map to TRBD2. Germline lookup yields CDR1 MNHEY and CDR2 SMNVEV (reference sequence). This CDR3 comprises 14 residues. The junction had 4 bases not matched to a gene; V was cut back by 6 bases and J by 0 bases. In DNA, the CDR3 is TGTGCCAGCAGGTTGACTAGCGACTCCTACGAGCAGTACTTC. Amino acid sequence: CASRLTSDSYEQYF.

The rearrangement joins TRBV6-1 to TRBJ2-7; D may be TRBD1 (5 bases). The germline CDR1 and CDR2 sequences are MNHNS and SASEGT. V lost 6 bases, J lost 0 bases, and 15 bases lay in between. The CDR3 loop spans 15 amino acids. The CDR3: CASSRVGNLSYEQYF. The DNA of the CDR3 is TGTGCCAGCAGCAGGGTCGGTAACCTCTCCTACGAGCAGTACTTC.